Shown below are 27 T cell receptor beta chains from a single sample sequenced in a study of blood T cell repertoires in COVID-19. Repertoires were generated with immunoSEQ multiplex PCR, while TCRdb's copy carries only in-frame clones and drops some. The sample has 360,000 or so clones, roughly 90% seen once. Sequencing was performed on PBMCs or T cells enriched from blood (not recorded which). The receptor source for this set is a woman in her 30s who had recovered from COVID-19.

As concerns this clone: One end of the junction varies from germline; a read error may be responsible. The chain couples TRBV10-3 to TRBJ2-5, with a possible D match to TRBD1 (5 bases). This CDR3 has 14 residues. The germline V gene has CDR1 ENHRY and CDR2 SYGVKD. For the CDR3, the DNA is TGTGCCATCGGTGAGGTCCAGCAGGGAGAGACCCAGTACTTC. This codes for CAIGEVQQGETQYF.

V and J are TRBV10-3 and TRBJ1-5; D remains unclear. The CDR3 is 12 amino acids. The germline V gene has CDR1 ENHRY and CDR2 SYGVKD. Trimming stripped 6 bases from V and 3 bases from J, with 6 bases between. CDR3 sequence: CAISPNNQPQHF. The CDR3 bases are TGTGCCATCAGCCCTAACAATCAGCCCCAGCATTTT.

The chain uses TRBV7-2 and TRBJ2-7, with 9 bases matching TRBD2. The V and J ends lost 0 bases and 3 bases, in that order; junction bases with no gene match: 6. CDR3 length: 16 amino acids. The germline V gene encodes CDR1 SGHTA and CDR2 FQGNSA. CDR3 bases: TGTGCCAGCAGCTTAGCTCCGACTAGCGGATACTACGAGCAGTACTTC. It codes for CASSLAPTSGYYEQYF.

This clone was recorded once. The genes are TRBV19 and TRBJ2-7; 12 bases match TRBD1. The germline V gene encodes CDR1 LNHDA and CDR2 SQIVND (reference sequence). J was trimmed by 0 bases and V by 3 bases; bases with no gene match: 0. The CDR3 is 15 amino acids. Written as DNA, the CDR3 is TGTGCCAGTAGTATGGGACAGGGGGCCTCCTACGAGCAGTACTTC. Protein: CASSMGQGASYEQYF.

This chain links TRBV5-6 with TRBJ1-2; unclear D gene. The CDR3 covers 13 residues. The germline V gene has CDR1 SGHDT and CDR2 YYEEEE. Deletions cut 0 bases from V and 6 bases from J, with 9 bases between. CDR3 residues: CASSLGPRDGYTF. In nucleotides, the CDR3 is TGTGCCAGCAGCTTGGGCCCCCGAGATGGCTACACCTTC.

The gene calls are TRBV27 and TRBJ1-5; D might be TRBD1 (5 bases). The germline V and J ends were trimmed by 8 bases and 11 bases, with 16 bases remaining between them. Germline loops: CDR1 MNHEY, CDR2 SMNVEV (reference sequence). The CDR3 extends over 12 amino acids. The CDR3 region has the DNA TGTGCCAGCCGCTCCCCCTCGGGGGCCCAGCATTTT. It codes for CASRSPSGAQHF.

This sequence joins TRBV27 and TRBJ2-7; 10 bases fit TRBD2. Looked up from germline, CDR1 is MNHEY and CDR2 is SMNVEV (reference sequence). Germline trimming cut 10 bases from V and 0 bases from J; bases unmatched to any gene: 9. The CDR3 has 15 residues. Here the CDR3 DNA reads TGTGCCATTCGATGGTGGACTAGCGGCTCCTACGAGCAGTACTTC. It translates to CAIRWWTSGSYEQYF.

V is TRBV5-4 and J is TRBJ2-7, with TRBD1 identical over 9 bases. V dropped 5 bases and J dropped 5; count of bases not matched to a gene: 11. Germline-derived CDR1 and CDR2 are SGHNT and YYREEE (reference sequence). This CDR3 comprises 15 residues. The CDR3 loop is CASSRQPGQGDEQYF. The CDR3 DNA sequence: TGTGCCAGCAGTCGCCAACCGGGACAGGGAGACGAGCAGTACTTC.

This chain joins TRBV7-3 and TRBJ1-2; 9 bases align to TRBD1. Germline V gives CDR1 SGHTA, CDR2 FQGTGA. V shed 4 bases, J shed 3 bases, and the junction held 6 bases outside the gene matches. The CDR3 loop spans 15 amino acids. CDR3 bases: TGTGCCAGCAGCTACGACCGGACAGGGGACTATGGCTACACCTTC. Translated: CASSYDRTGDYGYTF.

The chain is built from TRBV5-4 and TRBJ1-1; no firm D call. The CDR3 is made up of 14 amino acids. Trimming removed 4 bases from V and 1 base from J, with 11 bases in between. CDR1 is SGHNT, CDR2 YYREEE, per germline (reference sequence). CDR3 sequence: CASSRRAGNTEAFF. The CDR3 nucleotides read TGTGCCAGCAGCCGACGGGCGGGGAACACTGAAGCTTTCTTT.

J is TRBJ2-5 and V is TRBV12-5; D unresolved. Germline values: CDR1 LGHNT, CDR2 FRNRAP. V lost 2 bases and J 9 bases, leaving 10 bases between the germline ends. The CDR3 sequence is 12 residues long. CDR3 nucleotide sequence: TGTGCTAGTGGTTTGACAGAGTATTCCCAGTACTTC. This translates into CASGLTEYSQYF.

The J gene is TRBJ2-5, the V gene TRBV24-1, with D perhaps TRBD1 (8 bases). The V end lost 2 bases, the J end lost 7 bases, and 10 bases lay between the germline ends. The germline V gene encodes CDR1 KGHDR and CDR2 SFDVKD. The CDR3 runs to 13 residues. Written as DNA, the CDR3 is TGTGCCACCAGTGATTACAGGGGGGGGACCCAGTACTTC. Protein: CATSDYRGGTQYF.

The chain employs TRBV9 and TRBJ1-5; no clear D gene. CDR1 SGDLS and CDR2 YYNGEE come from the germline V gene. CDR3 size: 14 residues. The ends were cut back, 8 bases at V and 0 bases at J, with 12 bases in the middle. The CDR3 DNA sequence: TGTGCCAGTAGCCTGGGAGATAGCAATCAGCCCCAGCATTTT. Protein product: CASSLGDSNQPQHF. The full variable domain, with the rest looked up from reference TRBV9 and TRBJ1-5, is DSGVTQTPKHLITATGQRVTLRCSPRSGDLSVYWYQQSLDQGLQFLIQYYNGEERAKGNILERFSAQQFPDLHSELNLSSLELGDSALYFCASSLGDSNQPQHFGDGTRLSIL.

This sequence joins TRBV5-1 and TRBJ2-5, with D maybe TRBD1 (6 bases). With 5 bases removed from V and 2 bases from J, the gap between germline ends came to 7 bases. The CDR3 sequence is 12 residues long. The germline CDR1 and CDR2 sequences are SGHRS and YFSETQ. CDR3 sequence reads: CASSQGQETQYF. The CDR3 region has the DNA TGCGCCAGCAGTCAGGGGCAAGAGACCCAGTACTTC.

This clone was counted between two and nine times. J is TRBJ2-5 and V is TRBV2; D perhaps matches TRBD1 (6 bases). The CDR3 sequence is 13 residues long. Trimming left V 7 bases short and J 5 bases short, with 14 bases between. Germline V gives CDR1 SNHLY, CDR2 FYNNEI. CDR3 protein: CASNGGPGETQYF. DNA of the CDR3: TGTGCCAGCAATGGGGGCCCGGGGGAGACCCAGTACTTC.

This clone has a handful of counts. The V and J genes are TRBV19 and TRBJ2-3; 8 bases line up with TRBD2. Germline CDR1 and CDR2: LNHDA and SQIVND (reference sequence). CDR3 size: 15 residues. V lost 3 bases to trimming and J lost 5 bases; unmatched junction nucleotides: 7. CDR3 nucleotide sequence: TGTGCCAGTAGTATCCGAGCGGGGGTGAAAGATACGCAGTATTTT. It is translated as CASSIRAGVKDTQYF.

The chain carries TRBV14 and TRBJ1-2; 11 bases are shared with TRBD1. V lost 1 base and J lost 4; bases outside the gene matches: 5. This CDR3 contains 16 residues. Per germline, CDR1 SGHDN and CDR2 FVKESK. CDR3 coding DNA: TGTGCCAGCAGCCAAGCGGACAGGGGGCAAATCTATGGCTACACCTTC. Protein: CASSQADRGQIYGYTF.

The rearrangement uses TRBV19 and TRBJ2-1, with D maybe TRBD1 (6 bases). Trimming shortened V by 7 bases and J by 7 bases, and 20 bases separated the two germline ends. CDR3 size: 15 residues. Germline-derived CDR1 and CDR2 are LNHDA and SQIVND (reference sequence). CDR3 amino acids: CASTTQGMVGNEQFF. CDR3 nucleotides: TGTGCCAGTACTACACAGGGTATGGTCGGAAATGAGCAGTTCTTC.

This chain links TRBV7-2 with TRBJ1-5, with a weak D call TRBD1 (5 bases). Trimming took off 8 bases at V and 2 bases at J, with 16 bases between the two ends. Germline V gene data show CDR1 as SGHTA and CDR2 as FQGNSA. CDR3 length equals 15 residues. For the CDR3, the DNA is TGTGCCAGCGCACTAAAGGGAGGGGGCAATCAGCCCCAGCATTTT. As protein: CASALKGGGNQPQHF.

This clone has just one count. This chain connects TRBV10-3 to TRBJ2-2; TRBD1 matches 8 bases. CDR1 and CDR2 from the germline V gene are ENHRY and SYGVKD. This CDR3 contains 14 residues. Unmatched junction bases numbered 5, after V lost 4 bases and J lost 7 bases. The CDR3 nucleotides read TGTGCCATCAGTGGGACAGGGTTGATCGGGGAGCTGTTTTTT. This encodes CAISGTGLIGELFF.

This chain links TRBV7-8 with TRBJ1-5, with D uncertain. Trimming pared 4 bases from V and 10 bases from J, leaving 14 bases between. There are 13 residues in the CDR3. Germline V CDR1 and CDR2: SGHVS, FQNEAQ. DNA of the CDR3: TGTGCCAGCAGCTCAGCCGCGGGTGGCCCCCAGCATTTT. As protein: CASSSAAGGPQHF.

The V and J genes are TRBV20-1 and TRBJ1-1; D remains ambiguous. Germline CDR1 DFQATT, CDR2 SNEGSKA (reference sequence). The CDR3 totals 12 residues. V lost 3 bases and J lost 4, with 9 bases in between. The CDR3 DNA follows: TGCAGTGCTAGTGGACGGGGCACTGAAGCTTTCTTT. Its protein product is CSASGRGTEAFF.

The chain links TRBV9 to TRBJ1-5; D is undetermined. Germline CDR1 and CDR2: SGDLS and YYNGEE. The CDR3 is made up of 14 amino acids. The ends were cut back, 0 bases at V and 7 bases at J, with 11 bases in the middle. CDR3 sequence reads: CASSVGGVGQPQHF. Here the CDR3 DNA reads TGTGCCAGCAGCGTAGGGGGAGTCGGACAGCCCCAGCATTTT.

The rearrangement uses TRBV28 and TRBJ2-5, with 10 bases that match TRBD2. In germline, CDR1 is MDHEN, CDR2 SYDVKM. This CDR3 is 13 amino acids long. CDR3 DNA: TGTGCGACGACTAGCGGGCTACAAGAGACCCAGTACTTC. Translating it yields CATTSGLQETQYF.

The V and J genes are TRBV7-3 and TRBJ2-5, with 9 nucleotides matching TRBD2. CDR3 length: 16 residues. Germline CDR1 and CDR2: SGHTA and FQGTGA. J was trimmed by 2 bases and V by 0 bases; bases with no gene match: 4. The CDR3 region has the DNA TGTGCCAGCAGCTTAACGTTTAGCGGGGGACAAGAGACCCAGTACTTC. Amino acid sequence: CASSLTFSGGQETQYF.

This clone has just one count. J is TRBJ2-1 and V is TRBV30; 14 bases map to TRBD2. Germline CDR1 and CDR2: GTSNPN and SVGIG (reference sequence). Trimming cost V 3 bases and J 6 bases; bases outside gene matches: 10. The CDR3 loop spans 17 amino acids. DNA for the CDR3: TGTGCCTGGAGAGTTCGAGGCGGGACTAGCGGGGGCAATGAGCAGTTCTTC. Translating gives CAWRVRGGTSGGNEQFF.

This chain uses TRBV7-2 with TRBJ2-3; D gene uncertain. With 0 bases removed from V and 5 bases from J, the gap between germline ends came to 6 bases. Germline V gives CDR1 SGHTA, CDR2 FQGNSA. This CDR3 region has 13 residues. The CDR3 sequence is CASSLASVDTQYF. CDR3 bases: TGTGCCAGCAGCTTAGCCAGCGTAGATACGCAGTATTTT.